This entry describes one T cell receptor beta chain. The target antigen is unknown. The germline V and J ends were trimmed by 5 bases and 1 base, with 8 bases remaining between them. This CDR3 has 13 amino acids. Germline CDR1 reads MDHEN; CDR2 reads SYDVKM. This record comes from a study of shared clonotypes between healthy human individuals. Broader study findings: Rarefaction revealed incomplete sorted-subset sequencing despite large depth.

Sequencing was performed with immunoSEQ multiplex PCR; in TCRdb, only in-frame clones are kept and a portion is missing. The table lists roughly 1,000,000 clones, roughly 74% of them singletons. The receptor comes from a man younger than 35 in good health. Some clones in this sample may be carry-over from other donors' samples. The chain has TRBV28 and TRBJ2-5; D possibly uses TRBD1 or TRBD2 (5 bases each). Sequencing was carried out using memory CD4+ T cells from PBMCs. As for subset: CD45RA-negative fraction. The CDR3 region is CASSGDRQETQYF. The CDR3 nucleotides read TGTGCCAGCAGTGGGGACCGCCAAGAGACCCAGTACTTC.